Listed below are T cell receptor beta chains from one sample, sequenced in a study of T cell changes during pregnancy in multiple sclerosis. Libraries were prepared by immunoSEQ multiplex PCR; TCRdb keeps only in-frame clonotypes and omits some of them. The sample lists more than 65,000 clones; more than 90% were seen once. The sample was peripheral blood, taken in the first trimester of pregnancy. These receptors originate from a female donor with multiple sclerosis, enrolled in a pregnancy study. Each CDR3 is given with its conserved first and last residue. D genes are given only for firm matches. Size is stated for part of the rows, as once, few or many counts, or as a class when the clone is expanded.

CDR3aa: CASAGSGSNEQYF
CDR3nt: TGTGCCAGCGCAGGGAGCGGGAGCAACGAGCAGTACTTC
j_gene: TRBJ2-7
v_gene: TRBV13
abundance: .
d_gene: TRBD2

CDR3aa: CASSLGGGGGITEAFF
CDR3nt: TGTGCCAGCAGCTTAGGAGGAGGGGGCGGTATCACTGAAGCTTTCTTT
j_gene: TRBJ1-1
v_gene: TRBV7-9
abundance: once
d_gene: TRBD1

CDR3aa: CASSPAGALSYEQYF
CDR3nt: TGTGCCAGCAGCCCAGCGGGAGCACTTTCCTACGAGCAGTACTTC
j_gene: TRBJ2-7
v_gene: TRBV7-6
abundance: once
d_gene: TRBD2

CDR3aa: CAISVGDRGYEQYF
CDR3nt: TGTGCCATCAGTGTAGGGGACAGGGGCTACGAGCAGTACTTC
j_gene: TRBJ2-7
v_gene: TRBV10-3
abundance: once
d_gene: TRBD1

CDR3aa: CASSLGLGPLISGNTIYF
CDR3nt: TGTGCCAGCAGCTTAGGCCTAGGTCCACTGATCTCTGGAAACACCATATATTTT
j_gene: TRBJ1-3
v_gene: TRBV13
abundance: few
d_gene: .

CDR3aa: CASSLKWSQFAYEQYF
CDR3nt: TGCGCCAGCAGCCTCAAGTGGAGCCAGTTCGCCTACGAGCAGTACTTC
j_gene: TRBJ2-7
v_gene: TRBV4-1
abundance: .
d_gene: .

CDR3aa: CASSPETDRNEKLFF
CDR3nt: TGTGCCAGCAGCCCGGAGACAGACAGAAATGAAAAACTGTTTTTT
j_gene: TRBJ1-4
v_gene: TRBV4-2
abundance: .
d_gene: .

CDR3aa: CASSIRPQGNTEAFF
CDR3nt: TGTGCCAGTAGTATTAGACCTCAGGGCAACACTGAAGCTTTCTTT
j_gene: TRBJ1-1
v_gene: TRBV19
abundance: many
d_gene: .

CDR3aa: CASLKPGQGLDTQYF
CDR3nt: TGTGCCAGTTTAAAGCCGGGACAGGGGCTTGATACGCAGTATTTT
j_gene: TRBJ2-3
v_gene: TRBV5-8
abundance: once
d_gene: TRBD1

CDR3aa: CAISGTTDRDEQYF
CDR3nt: TGTGCCATCAGTGGGACAACGGATAGGGACGAGCAGTACTTC
j_gene: TRBJ2-7
v_gene: TRBV10-3
abundance: .
d_gene: .

CDR3aa: CASSQNEGTQETQYF
CDR3nt: TGTGCCAGCAGCCAAAACGAGGGGACACAAGAGACCCAGTACTTC
j_gene: TRBJ2-5
v_gene: TRBV4-2
abundance: once
d_gene: .

CDR3aa: CAISATGVREQYF
CDR3nt: TGTGCCATCAGTGCTACAGGGGTGCGGGAGCAGTACTTC
j_gene: TRBJ2-7
v_gene: TRBV10-3
abundance: .
d_gene: TRBD1

CDR3aa: CASSLGQRPYNEQFF
CDR3nt: TGTGCCAGCTCGCTTGGCCAGCGGCCCTACAATGAGCAGTTCTTC
j_gene: TRBJ2-1
v_gene: TRBV18
abundance: .
d_gene: .

CDR3aa: CASSDSGTGGDTGELFF
CDR3nt: TGTGCCAGCAGTGACTCCGGGACAGGGGGCGACACCGGGGAGCTGTTTTTT
j_gene: TRBJ2-2
v_gene: TRBV6-4
abundance: few
d_gene: TRBD1

CDR3aa: CASSTGTRLYEQYF
CDR3nt: TGTGCCAGCAGTACAGGGACTAGACTCTACGAGCAGTACTTC
j_gene: TRBJ2-7
v_gene: TRBV28
abundance: .
d_gene: TRBD2

CDR3aa: CAISGQGDENTIYF
CDR3nt: TGTGCCATCAGTGGACAGGGGGATGAAAACACCATATATTTT
j_gene: TRBJ1-3
v_gene: TRBV10-3
abundance: .
d_gene: TRBD1

CDR3aa: CASSDETGGNQPQHF
CDR3nt: TGTGCCAGCAGTGATGAGACAGGGGGCAATCAGCCCCAGCATTTT
j_gene: TRBJ1-5
v_gene: TRBV2
abundance: .
d_gene: TRBD1

CDR3aa: CASSEGGLAESYEQYF
CDR3nt: TGCGCCAGCAGTGAAGGAGGACTAGCGGAATCCTACGAGCAGTACTTC
j_gene: TRBJ2-7
v_gene: TRBV10-2
abundance: .
d_gene: TRBD2

CDR3aa: CASSSGTVSYEQYF
CDR3nt: TGCGCCAGCTCTAGCGGGACGGTTTCCTACGAGCAGTACTTC
j_gene: TRBJ2-7
v_gene: TRBV5-1
abundance: .
d_gene: TRBD2

CDR3aa: CASSLQGNTGELFF
CDR3nt: TGTGCCAGCAGTTTACAGGGGAACACCGGGGAGCTGTTTTTT
j_gene: TRBJ2-2
v_gene: TRBV7-2
abundance: .
d_gene: .

CDR3aa: CSGRNTEAFF
CDR3nt: TGCAGCGGGAGGAACACTGAAGCTTTCTTT
j_gene: TRBJ1-1
v_gene: TRBV29-1
abundance: .
d_gene: .

CDR3aa: CAWRGQLHSNTEAFF
CDR3nt: TGTGCCTGGAGGGGACAGTTACACTCAAACACTGAAGCTTTCTTT
j_gene: TRBJ1-1
v_gene: TRBV30
abundance: .
d_gene: TRBD1

CDR3aa: CASSLSGEGTDTQYF
CDR3nt: TGCGCCAGCAGCTTGAGCGGGGAAGGCACAGATACGCAGTATTTT
j_gene: TRBJ2-3
v_gene: TRBV5-1
abundance: .
d_gene: TRBD2

CDR3aa: CASSLDPGRTSYEQYF
CDR3nt: TGTGCCAGCAGCTTGGACCCAGGCCGAACCTCCTACGAGCAGTACTTC
j_gene: TRBJ2-7
v_gene: TRBV5-4
abundance: .
d_gene: .

CDR3aa: CASSRPRDRGSNQPQHF
CDR3nt: TGTGCCAGTAGCCGTCCCCGGGACAGGGGTAGCAATCAGCCCCAGCATTTT
j_gene: TRBJ1-5
v_gene: TRBV19
abundance: .
d_gene: TRBD1

CDR3aa: CASSLYAGMFRVETQYF
CDR3nt: TGCGCCAGCAGCTTGTATGCAGGGATGTTTAGAGTGGAGACCCAGTACTTC
j_gene: TRBJ2-5
v_gene: TRBV5-1
abundance: .
d_gene: .

CDR3aa: CASQLLAGSDNEQFF
CDR3nt: TGTGCCAGTCAACTACTAGCGGGCTCCGACAATGAGCAGTTCTTC
j_gene: TRBJ2-1
v_gene: TRBV6-5
abundance: .
d_gene: TRBD2

CDR3aa: CASSKDRGGAYEQYF
CDR3nt: TGCGCCAGCAGTAAAGACAGGGGGGGGGCCTACGAGCAGTACTTC
j_gene: TRBJ2-7
v_gene: TRBV10-1
abundance: medium-sized
d_gene: TRBD1

CDR3aa: CASSEIQTSGNTDTQYF
CDR3nt: TGCGCCAGCAGTGAGATTCAGACTAGCGGAAACACAGATACGCAGTATTTT
j_gene: TRBJ2-3
v_gene: TRBV10-2
abundance: .
d_gene: TRBD2

CDR3aa: CASSLSGAQEKLFF
CDR3nt: TGTGCCAGCAGTTTATCAGGGGCTCAGGAAAAACTGTTTTTT
j_gene: TRBJ1-4
v_gene: TRBV28
abundance: .
d_gene: .

CDR3aa: CASSQGKDRSNYGYTF
CDR3nt: TGCGCCAGCAGCCAAGGGAAAGACAGGTCTAACTATGGCTACACCTTC
j_gene: TRBJ1-2
v_gene: TRBV4-1
abundance: .
d_gene: .

CDR3aa: CSVPGTGHEKLFF
CDR3nt: TGCAGCGTTCCCGGGACAGGGCACGAAAAACTGTTTTTT
j_gene: TRBJ1-4
v_gene: TRBV29-1
abundance: .
d_gene: TRBD1

CDR3aa: CASSYHRAVKTEAFF
CDR3nt: TGTGCCAGCAGCTACCACAGGGCGGTAAAGACTGAAGCTTTCTTT
j_gene: TRBJ1-1
v_gene: TRBV11-2
abundance: .
d_gene: .

CDR3aa: CASSLQGGNQPQHF
CDR3nt: TGTGCCAGCAGCCTACAGGGAGGCAATCAGCCCCAGCATTTT
j_gene: TRBJ1-5
v_gene: TRBV6-6
abundance: .
d_gene: .

CDR3aa: CASRAYRDGYTF
CDR3nt: TGTGCCAGCAGAGCCTACAGAGATGGCTACACCTTC
j_gene: TRBJ1-2
v_gene: TRBV6-6
abundance: .
d_gene: .

CDR3aa: CASSSTTSGAEAFF
CDR3nt: TGTGCCAGCAGCTCTACTACCTCAGGGGCTGAAGCTTTCTTT
j_gene: TRBJ1-1
v_gene: TRBV11-2
abundance: .
d_gene: .

CDR3aa: CASRPGTASYEQYF
CDR3nt: TGTGCCAGCAGGCCCGGGACTGCCTCCTACGAGCAGTACTTC
j_gene: TRBJ2-7
v_gene: TRBV6-5
abundance: .
d_gene: .

CDR3aa: CASSSGTGDEQFF
CDR3nt: TGTGCCAGCAGCAGCGGGACAGGCGATGAGCAGTTCTTC
j_gene: TRBJ2-1
v_gene: TRBV28
abundance: once
d_gene: .

CDR3aa: CASTPAGGRETQYF
CDR3nt: TGCGCCAGCACCCCAGCAGGGGGTCGGGAGACCCAGTACTTC
j_gene: TRBJ2-5
v_gene: TRBV5-1
abundance: .
d_gene: TRBD1

CDR3aa: CASSLSGQSRGEQYF
CDR3nt: TGTGCCAGCAGCCTCTCCGGACAGAGTCGGGGCGAGCAGTACTTC
j_gene: TRBJ2-7
v_gene: TRBV5-5
abundance: .
d_gene: .

CDR3aa: CASSAGLSYNSPLHF
CDR3nt: TGTGCCAGCAGTGCAGGACTCTCCTATAATTCACCCCTCCACTTT
j_gene: TRBJ1-6
v_gene: TRBV5-8
abundance: .
d_gene: .

CDR3aa: CSASQGADGYTF
CDR3nt: TGCAGCGCTTCACAGGGGGCGGATGGCTACACCTTC
j_gene: TRBJ1-2
v_gene: TRBV29-1
abundance: few
d_gene: TRBD1

CDR3aa: CASSLGTVVTDTQYF
CDR3nt: TGTGCCAGCAGCTTGGGGACAGTAGTCACAGATACGCAGTATTTT
j_gene: TRBJ2-3
v_gene: TRBV7-9
abundance: .
d_gene: TRBD1

CDR3aa: CASSLEVAGLTYEQYF
CDR3nt: TGCGCCAGCAGCTTGGAGGTTGCGGGACTAACCTACGAGCAGTACTTC
j_gene: TRBJ2-7
v_gene: TRBV5-1
abundance: .
d_gene: TRBD2

CDR3aa: CASSYVGQGAYEQYF
CDR3nt: TGTGCCAGCAGTTATGTCGGACAGGGGGCTTACGAGCAGTACTTC
j_gene: TRBJ2-7
v_gene: TRBV28
abundance: .
d_gene: TRBD1

CDR3aa: CASSLGVSGGGTDTQYF
CDR3nt: TGCGCCAGCAGCTTAGGCGTTAGCGGGGGAGGCACAGATACGCAGTATTTT
j_gene: TRBJ2-3
v_gene: TRBV5-1
abundance: .
d_gene: TRBD2

CDR3aa: CATSTQFNQPQHF
CDR3nt: TGTGCCACCAGCACCCAGTTTAATCAGCCCCAGCATTTT
j_gene: TRBJ1-5
v_gene: TRBV15
abundance: .
d_gene: .

CDR3aa: CATSSRLGSGNTIYF
CDR3nt: TGTGCCACCAGCAGTAGACTGGGCTCTGGAAACACCATATATTTT
j_gene: TRBJ1-3
v_gene: TRBV15
abundance: .
d_gene: .

CDR3aa: CASSFNRGDEKLFF
CDR3nt: TGCGCCAGCAGCTTCAACAGGGGAGATGAAAAACTGTTTTTT
j_gene: TRBJ1-4
v_gene: TRBV5-1
abundance: .
d_gene: TRBD1

CDR3aa: CASSVDRYDEAFF
CDR3nt: TGTGCCAGCAGCGTGGACAGGTACGATGAAGCTTTCTTT
j_gene: TRBJ1-1
v_gene: TRBV28
abundance: .
d_gene: TRBD1

CDR3aa: CASSSQAISYNSPLHF
CDR3nt: TGCGCCAGCAGCTCTCAGGCGATCTCCTATAATTCACCCCTCCACTTT
j_gene: TRBJ1-6
v_gene: TRBV5-1
abundance: .
d_gene: .

CDR3aa: CASSLQFYGYTF
CDR3nt: TGTGCCAGCAGTTTACAGTTCTATGGCTACACCTTC
j_gene: TRBJ1-2
v_gene: TRBV28
abundance: .
d_gene: .

CDR3aa: CASSPRSGSKTDTQYF
CDR3nt: TGTGCCAGCTCACCACGGAGCGGGAGCAAAACAGATACGCAGTATTTT
j_gene: TRBJ2-3
v_gene: TRBV18
abundance: .
d_gene: TRBD2

CDR3aa: CASSQRSYEQYF
CDR3nt: TGTGCCAGCAGCCAGCGGTCCTACGAGCAGTACTTC
j_gene: TRBJ2-7
v_gene: TRBV2
abundance: .
d_gene: .

CDR3aa: CASSPLGALFNEQYF
CDR3nt: TGTGCCAGCTCACCATTAGGGGCCTTATTCAACGAGCAGTACTTC
j_gene: TRBJ2-7
v_gene: TRBV18
abundance: few
d_gene: .

CDR3aa: CASSESRQGAHEQYF
CDR3nt: TGCGCCAGCAGTGAGTCGCGGCAGGGGGCCCACGAGCAGTACTTC
j_gene: TRBJ2-7
v_gene: TRBV10-2
abundance: once
d_gene: TRBD1

CDR3aa: CAISSSGRSYEQYF
CDR3nt: TGTGCCATCAGTTCCAGCGGGCGGAGCTACGAGCAGTACTTC
j_gene: TRBJ2-7
v_gene: TRBV10-3
abundance: .
d_gene: .

CDR3aa: CASKNRANTGELFF
CDR3nt: TGTGCCAGCAAAAACAGGGCTAACACCGGGGAGCTGTTTTTT
j_gene: TRBJ2-2
v_gene: TRBV2
abundance: once
d_gene: .

CDR3aa: CASSQEGTKYNEQFF
CDR3nt: TGTGCCAGCAGCCAAGAGGGGACTAAATACAATGAGCAGTTCTTC
j_gene: TRBJ2-1
v_gene: TRBV14
abundance: .
d_gene: TRBD2